The 4 T cell receptor beta chains presented below share a single source sample, sequenced in a study of post-analysis software for immune sequencing data. Study outcomes and limitations: Higher frequency in patients than in controls was seen for 5 or 6 TRBV segments, with TRBV5-6, TRBV5-1 and TRBV20-1 among them.

No cognate antigen is known for these TCRs. The TCR beta cDNA libraries carried unique molecular identifiers. TCRdb ran MiXCR on the PCR reads and lists one entry per CDR3 protein. Of about 540,000 distinct CDR3 sequences listed, 34% are singletons. Specimen: blood. The receptors shown here come from a girl under 18 with multiple sclerosis.

This clonotype showed up just a few times. The CDR3 sequence: CAISDPSLGNQPQHF. CDR3 sequence (DNA): TGTGCCATCAGTGACCCATCTTTAGGAAATCAGCCCCAGCATTTT. V and J are TRBV10-3 and TRBJ1-5; D not certain. This CDR3 region has 15 residues. Germline V gene sequence: CDR1 ENHRY, CDR2 SYGVKD. Trimming shortened V by 3 bases and J by 4 bases, and 13 bases separated the two germline ends.

V is TRBV3-1 and J is TRBJ1-2, with D hard to call. Trimming left V 3 bases short and J 8 bases short, with 13 bases between. Germline lookup yields CDR1 LGHDT and CDR2 YNNKEL (reference sequence). CDR3 length: 13 amino acids. The CDR3 sequence: CASSHGWSRGYTF. The CDR3 DNA reads TGTGCCAGCAGCCACGGATGGTCTCGGGGCTACACCTTC.

V is TRBV7-3 and J is TRBJ2-2; D remains unclear. Trimming pared 5 bases from V and 4 bases from J, leaving 8 bases between. This CDR3 is 13 amino acids long. The V gene's germline CDR1 is SGHTA and CDR2 FQGTGA. CDR3 sequence reads: CASSATATGELFF. The CDR3 coding sequence is TGTGCCAGCAGCGCGACTGCCACCGGGGAGCTGTTTTTT.

V gene TRBV5-1 combines with J gene TRBJ1-2, with a weak D call TRBD1 (6 bases). This CDR3 has 13 residues. Trimming took 7 bases from V and 9 from J, leaving 19 bases between them. Germline values: CDR1 SGHRS, CDR2 YFSETQ. CDR3 loop: CASGTTTGISYTF. Here the CDR3 DNA reads TGCGCCAGCGGGACTACGACAGGTATTAGCTACACCTTC.